These T cell receptor beta chains were read from a single sample in a study of blood T cell repertoires in COVID-19. Only in-frame clones appear in the TCRdb table, and some are missing; sequencing was by immunoSEQ multiplex PCR. This table has fewer than 150,000 clones, around 80% appearing once. Sequencing used peripheral blood. The receptors stem from a man in his sixties who had recovered from COVID-19. Each CDR3 is given with its conserved first and last residue. D genes are given only for firm matches.

j_call d_call v_call cdr3_aa
TRBJ2-1 TRBD2 TRBV5-6 CASSFGLAGEQFF
TRBJ1-5 NA TRBV19 CASGPSGNQPQHF
TRBJ2-7 NA TRBV5-1 CASSIMGLREQYF
TRBJ2-5 TRBD2 TRBV3-1/TRBV3-2 CASSQGSRLAGGREGETQYF
TRBJ2-1 TRBD1 TRBV7-8 CASSLEGQGGRQFF
TRBJ2-1 NA TRBV12-5 CASGLRYNEQFF
TRBJ2-5 NA TRBV30 CAWSVIQETQYF
TRBJ2-3 TRBD2 TRBV5-1 CASSLVSGGSDTQYF
TRBJ2-1 NA TRBV12-2 CASRSKADRLLYNEQFF
TRBJ2-2 NA TRBV5-1 CASSLGPTGNTGELFF
TRBJ2-1 TRBD2 TRBV14 CASSQGLAGMYNEQFF
TRBJ1-1 NA TRBV28 CASSVNKNTEAFF
TRBJ2-7 NA TRBV5-5 CASSSRPGGEQYF
TRBJ1-5 NA TRBV24-1 CATSPGDSNQPQHF
TRBJ1-4 NA TRBV4-2 CASSPGLRNEKLFF
TRBJ2-3 NA TRBV7-2 CASSLYFTDTQYF
TRBJ2-7 NA TRBV9 CASSVGTVGPEQYF
TRBJ1-4 TRBD1 TRBV7-2 CATSGTGGEKLFF
TRBJ1-3 TRBD1 TRBV7-2 CASSSLGGRNTIYF
TRBJ1-2 NA TRBV29-1 CSVGQSTNYGYTF
TRBJ1-2 TRBD1 TRBV30 CAQGTGPLRSYGYTF
TRBJ2-7 TRBD1 TRBV6-1 CASSDRGRTYEQYF
TRBJ2-1 TRBD2 TRBV20-1 CSASREALGKQFF
TRBJ1-1 NA TRBV20-1 CSASPFGQRNTEAFF
TRBJ1-2 TRBD1 TRBV6-5 CASSRTGDDYGYTF
TRBJ1-2 TRBD1 TRBV28 CASKATGETANGYTF
TRBJ1-2 NA TRBV27 CASSLMGAPGNGYTF
TRBJ1-4 NA TRBV5-1 CASSSNTGNANEKLFF
TRBJ1-5 TRBD1 TRBV11-2 CASSLGTGDGQPQHF
TRBJ2-1 TRBD1 TRBV7-9 CASSPGQGWYNEQFF
TRBJ1-2 NA TRBV4-3 CASSQAGYRDNYGYTF
TRBJ2-1 TRBD2 TRBV6-2/TRBV6-3 CASSYRLVGSGANNEQFF
TRBJ2-2 NA TRBV5-4 CASNMGAGLESGELFF
TRBJ1-1 NA TRBV27 CASSSYRATEAFF
TRBJ2-1 TRBD1 TRBV7-7 CASSLATGGGSYNEQFF
TRBJ2-6 NA TRBV9 CASSPTSGANVLTF
TRBJ1-1 NA TRBV7-3 CASSLLGMGQGTEAFF
TRBJ2-1 TRBD2 TRBV7-3 CASSLMTSGSNEQFF
TRBJ2-2 NA TRBV19 CASTQDWLNTGELFF
TRBJ2-7 NA TRBV12-3/TRBV12-4 CASSLSVKNEQYF
TRBJ1-1 TRBD1 TRBV7-8 CASSLRAAGGSNEAFF